This TCR beta chain was sequenced in a study of T-cell memory formation after mild COVID-19. Overall study results and limits: Prior to infection, memory already included some responding clones, suggesting cross-reactive memory joined. The study found contracting CD4+ clones mainly in CM and EM and contracting CD8+ clones in EMRA.

cDNA libraries for TCR alpha and TCR beta, carrying sample barcodes and UMIs, came from 5'RACE with constant-segment primers. In TCRdb, the 5' RACE reads were re-called with MiXCR into one record per CDR3 protein. The sample carries approximately 440,000 distinct CDR3 sequences, about 20% recorded once. Note on this clonotype: Its antigen remains unknown.

Germline CDR1 and CDR2: DFQATT and SNEGSKA (reference sequence). The V end was cut by 6 bases, the J end by 4 bases, with 12 bases between. CDR3 size: 12 residues. Sequenced material: PBMCs or a T cell subset sorted from them (not recorded which). V usage is TRBV20-1 and J usage is TRBJ1-2; possibly TRBD1 for D (6 bases). The receptor was derived from an adult woman who had mild COVID-19 (a few samples of this study predate the infection). Cell type and time point are not known. The CDR3 protein is CSALRGLYGYTF. DNA for the CDR3: TGCAGTGCCCTCAGGGGACTCTATGGCTACACCTTC.